This T cell receptor (beta chain) was recorded in a study of blood T cells in healthy people across ages. Broader study findings: Any changes in expanded clonotypes were possibly confounded, as donor CMV status remained unknown. Greater diversity and more naive CD4+ cells were seen in long-lived donors than in aged donors.

As to this clonotype: Antigen: not known.

Germline V gives CDR1 DFQATT, CDR2 SNEGSKA (reference sequence). This CDR3 has 14 amino acids. Unmatched junction bases numbered 9, after V lost 6 bases and J lost 7 bases. For the second PCR, which ran for 7 to 11 cycles, a sample-barcoded 5' primer and a J-beta primer mix were used. TCRdb reanalysed the 5' RACE reads using MiXCR and keeps one entry per CDR3 protein. The table lists 700,000 to 850,000 distinct CDR3 sequences, under 40% of them singletons, with approximately 12% in the top ten. V is TRBV20-1 and J is TRBJ1-5; 10 bases align to TRBD1. This TCR derives from a man in his late teens or twenties in good health. Sequenced: blood. CDR3 protein: CSAGDRGWEQPQHF. CDR3 coding DNA: TGCAGTGCCGGGGACAGGGGTTGGGAACAGCCCCAGCATTTT.